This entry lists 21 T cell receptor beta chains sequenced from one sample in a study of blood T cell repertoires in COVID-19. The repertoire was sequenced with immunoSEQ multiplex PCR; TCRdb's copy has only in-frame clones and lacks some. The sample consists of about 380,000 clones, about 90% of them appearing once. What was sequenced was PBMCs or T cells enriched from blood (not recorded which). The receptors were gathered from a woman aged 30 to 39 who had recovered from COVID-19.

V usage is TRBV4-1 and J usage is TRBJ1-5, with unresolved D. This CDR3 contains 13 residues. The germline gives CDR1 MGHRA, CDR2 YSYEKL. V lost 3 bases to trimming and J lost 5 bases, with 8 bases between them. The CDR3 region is CASSHSPDQPQHF. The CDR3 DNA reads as TGCGCCAGCAGCCACTCCCCAGATCAGCCCCAGCATTTT.

The CDR3 sequence is CASSAGTSGSGTDTQYF. CDR3 in DNA: TGTGCCAGCTCTGCAGGGACTAGCGGGAGTGGCACAGATACGCAGTATTTT. V is TRBV18 and J is TRBJ2-3, with TRBD2 identical over 14 bases. The CDR3 loop spans 17 amino acids. Germline assignment: CDR1 KGHSH and CDR2 LQKENI. Unmatched junction bases numbered 6, after V lost 6 bases and J lost 1 base. The full variable domain, completed using reference TRBV18 and TRBJ2-3, is NAGVMQNPRHLVRRRGQEARLRCSPMKGHSHVYWYRQLPEEGLKFMVYLQKENIIDESGMPKERFSAEFPKEGPSILRIQQVVRGDSAAYFCASSAGTSGSGTDTQYFGPGTRLTVL.

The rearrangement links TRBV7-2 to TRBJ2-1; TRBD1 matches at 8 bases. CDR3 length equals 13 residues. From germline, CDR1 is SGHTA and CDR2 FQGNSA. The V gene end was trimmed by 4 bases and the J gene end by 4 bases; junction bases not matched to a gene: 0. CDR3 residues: CASSWTGYNEQFF. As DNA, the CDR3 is TGTGCCAGCAGCTGGACAGGGTACAATGAGCAGTTCTTC.

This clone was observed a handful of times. For the CDR3, the DNA is TGCGCCAGCAGGGAGACCGGCGGAAACACCATATATTTT. Translation: CASRETGGNTIYF. V usage is TRBV5-1 and J usage is TRBJ1-3; no reliable D call. Trimming stripped 5 bases from V and 4 bases from J, with 10 bases between. The CDR3 covers 13 residues. Germline loops: CDR1 SGHRS, CDR2 YFSETQ.

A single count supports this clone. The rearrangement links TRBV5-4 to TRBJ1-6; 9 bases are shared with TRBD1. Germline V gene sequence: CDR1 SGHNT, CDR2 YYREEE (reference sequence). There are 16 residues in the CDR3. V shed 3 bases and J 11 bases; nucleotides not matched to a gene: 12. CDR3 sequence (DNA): TGTGCCAGCAGCTATCGACCCGGACAGGGGAGGACACCCCTCCACTTT. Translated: CASSYRPGQGRTPLHF.

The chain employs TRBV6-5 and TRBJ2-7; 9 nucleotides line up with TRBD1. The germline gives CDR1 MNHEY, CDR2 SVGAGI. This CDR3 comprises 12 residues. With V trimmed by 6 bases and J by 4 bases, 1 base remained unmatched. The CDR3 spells CASRGQGYEQYF. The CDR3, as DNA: TGTGCCAGCAGGGGACAGGGATACGAGCAGTACTTC.

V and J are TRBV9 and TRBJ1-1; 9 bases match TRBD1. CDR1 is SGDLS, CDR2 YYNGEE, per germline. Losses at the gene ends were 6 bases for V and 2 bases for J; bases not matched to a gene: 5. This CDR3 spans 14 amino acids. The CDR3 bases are TGTGCCAGCACCTCGGGACAGGGTAACACTGAAGCTTTCTTT. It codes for CASTSGQGNTEAFF.

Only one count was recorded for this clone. The chain's CDR3 is CASSLWLAGATYNEQFF. The CDR3 DNA reads TGTGCCAGCAGTTTGTGGCTAGCGGGAGCCACCTACAATGAGCAGTTCTTC. J is TRBJ2-1 and V is TRBV27; 10 bases agree with TRBD2. CDR1 is MNHEY and CDR2 is SMNVEV in the germline V gene (reference sequence). The CDR3 contains 17 residues. V lost 3 bases to trimming and J lost 2 bases; unmatched junction nucleotides: 7.

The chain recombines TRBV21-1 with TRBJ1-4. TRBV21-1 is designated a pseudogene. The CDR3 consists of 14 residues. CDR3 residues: CASSKGGENEKLFF. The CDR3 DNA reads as TGTGCCAGCAGCAAAGGGGGGGAAAATGAAAAACTGTTTTTT.

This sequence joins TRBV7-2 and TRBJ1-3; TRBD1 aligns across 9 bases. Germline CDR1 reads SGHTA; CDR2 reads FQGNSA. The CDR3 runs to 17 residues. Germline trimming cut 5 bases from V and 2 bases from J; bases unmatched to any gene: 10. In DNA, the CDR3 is TGTGCCAGCAGCGAGTACAGGGGGCGCGTTGCTGGAAACACCATATATTTT. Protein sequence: CASSEYRGRVAGNTIYF.

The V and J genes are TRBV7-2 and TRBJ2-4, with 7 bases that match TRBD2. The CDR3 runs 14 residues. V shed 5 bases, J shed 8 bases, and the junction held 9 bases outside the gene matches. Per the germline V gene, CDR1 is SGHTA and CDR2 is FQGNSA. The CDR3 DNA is TGTGCCAGCAGCCAGGCGGGCGGGGGTTACATTCAGTACTTC. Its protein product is CASSQAGGGYIQYF.

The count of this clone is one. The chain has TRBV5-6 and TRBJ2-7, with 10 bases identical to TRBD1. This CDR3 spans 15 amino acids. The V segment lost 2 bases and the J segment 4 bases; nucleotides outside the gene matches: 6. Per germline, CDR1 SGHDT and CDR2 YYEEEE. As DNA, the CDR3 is TGTGCCAGCAGCTTCCAGACAGGGGGCGCATACGAGCAGTACTTC. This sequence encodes CASSFQTGGAYEQYF.

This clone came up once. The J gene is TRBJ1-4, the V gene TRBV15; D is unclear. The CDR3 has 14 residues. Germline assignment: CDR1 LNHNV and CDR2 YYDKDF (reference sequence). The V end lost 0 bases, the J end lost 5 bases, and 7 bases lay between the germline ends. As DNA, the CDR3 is TGTGCCACCAGCAGAGATGTGGCAAATGAAAAACTGTTTTTT. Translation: CATSRDVANEKLFF.

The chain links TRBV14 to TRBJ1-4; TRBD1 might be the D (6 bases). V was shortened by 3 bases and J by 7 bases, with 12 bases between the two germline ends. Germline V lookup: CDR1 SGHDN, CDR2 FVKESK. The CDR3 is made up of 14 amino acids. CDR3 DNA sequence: TGTGCCAGCAGCCAGGATCAGGGGTTTGAAAAACTGTTTTTT. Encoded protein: CASSQDQGFEKLFF.

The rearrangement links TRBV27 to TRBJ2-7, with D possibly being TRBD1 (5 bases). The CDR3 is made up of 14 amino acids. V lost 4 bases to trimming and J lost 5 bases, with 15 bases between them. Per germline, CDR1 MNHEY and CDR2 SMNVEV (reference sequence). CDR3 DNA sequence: TGTGCCAGCAGTTATAGGGGCGAATCTAACGAGCAGTACTTC. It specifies CASSYRGESNEQYF.

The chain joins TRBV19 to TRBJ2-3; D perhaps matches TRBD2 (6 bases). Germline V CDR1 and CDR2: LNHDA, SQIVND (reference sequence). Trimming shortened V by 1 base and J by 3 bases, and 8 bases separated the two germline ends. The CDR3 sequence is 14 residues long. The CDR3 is CASSIGGVTDTQYF. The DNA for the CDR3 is TGTGCCAGTAGTATAGGCGGGGTAACAGATACGCAGTATTTT.

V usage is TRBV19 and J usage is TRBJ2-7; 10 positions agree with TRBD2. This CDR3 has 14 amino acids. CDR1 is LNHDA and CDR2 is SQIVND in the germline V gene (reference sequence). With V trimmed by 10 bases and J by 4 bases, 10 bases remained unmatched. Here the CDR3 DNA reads TGTGCCACCGCCGGGAGCGGGAGGGCATACGAGCAGTACTTC. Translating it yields CATAGSGRAYEQYF.

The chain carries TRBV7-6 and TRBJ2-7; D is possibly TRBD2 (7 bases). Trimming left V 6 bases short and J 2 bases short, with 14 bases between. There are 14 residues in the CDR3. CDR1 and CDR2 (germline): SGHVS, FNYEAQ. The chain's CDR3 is CASSPRGGTYEQYF. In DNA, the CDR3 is TGTGCCAGCAGTCCGAGGGGGGGCACCTACGAGCAGTACTTC.

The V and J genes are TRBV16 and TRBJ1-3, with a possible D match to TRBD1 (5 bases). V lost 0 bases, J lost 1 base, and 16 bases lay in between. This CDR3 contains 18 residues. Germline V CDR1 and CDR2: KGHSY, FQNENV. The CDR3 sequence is CASSQSNPSGVSGNTIYF. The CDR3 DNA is TGTGCCAGCAGCCAATCAAATCCTTCGGGGGTTTCTGGAAACACCATATATTTT.

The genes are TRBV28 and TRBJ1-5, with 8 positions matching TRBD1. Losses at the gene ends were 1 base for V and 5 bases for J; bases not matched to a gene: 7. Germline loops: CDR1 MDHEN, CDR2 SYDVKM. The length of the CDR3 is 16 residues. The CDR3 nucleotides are TGTGCCAGCAGTTTATATGGCCCGACAGGGGATCAGCCCCAGCATTTT. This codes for CASSLYGPTGDQPQHF.

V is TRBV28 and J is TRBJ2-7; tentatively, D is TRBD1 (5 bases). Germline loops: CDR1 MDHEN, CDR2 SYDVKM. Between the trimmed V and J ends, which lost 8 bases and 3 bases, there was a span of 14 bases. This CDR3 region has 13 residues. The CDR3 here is CASSRQLGYEQYF. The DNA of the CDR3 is TGTGCCAGCTCCAGACAGTTGGGCTACGAGCAGTACTTC.